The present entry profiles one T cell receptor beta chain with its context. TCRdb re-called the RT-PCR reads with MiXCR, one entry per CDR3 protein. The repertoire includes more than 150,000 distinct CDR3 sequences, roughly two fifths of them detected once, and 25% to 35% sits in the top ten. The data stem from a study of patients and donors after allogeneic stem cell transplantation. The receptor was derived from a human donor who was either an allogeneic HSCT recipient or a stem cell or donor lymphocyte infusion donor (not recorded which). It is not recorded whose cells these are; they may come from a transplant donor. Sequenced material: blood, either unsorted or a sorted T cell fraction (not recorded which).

CDR3 residues: CASSLRSYEQYF. For the CDR3, the DNA is TGTGCCAGCAGTTTGAGGAGCTACGAGCAGTACTTC. The chain is built from TRBV28 and TRBJ2-7; D gene unclear. V was clipped by 3 bases and J by 3 bases, with 6 bases between them. The CDR3 consists of 12 residues. Germline assignment: CDR1 MDHEN and CDR2 SYDVKM.